The rows below give T cell receptor beta chains drawn from one sample of a study of radiotherapy plus CTLA-4 blockade in lung cancer. Generated by immunoSEQ multiplex PCR, the TCRdb table keeps only in-frame clones and is missing some. The table includes about 120,000 clones, 78% detected once. Sample: peripheral blood, taken from a patient treated with radiotherapy plus ipilimumab. Receptors originate from a human donor with non-small cell lung cancer who had a partial response to radiotherapy plus ipilimumab. Both conserved end residues are part of each CDR3. The D gene is left open where the match is weak. Size values are once, few and many counts, or a class for expanded clones, and some rows have none.

TRBJ1-1 | - | TRBV6-4 | 15 | TRBD1 | TGTGCCAGCAGGGTACAGGGGGCGGGGAACACTGAAGCTTTCTTT | CASRVQGAGNTEAFF
TRBJ2-7 | - | TRBV9 | 15 | TRBD1 | TGTGCCAGCAGCTCATCTGGGACAGGGACCTACGAGCAGTACTTC | CASSSSGTGTYEQYF
TRBJ2-7 | - | TRBV4-1 | 14 | - | TGCGCCAGCAGCCAAGAAGACAGGTACTACGAGCAGTACTTC | CASSQEDRYYEQYF
TRBJ2-3 | - | TRBV10-3 | 15 | - | TGTGCCATCAGTGTTGGGCAGGCCGCCACAGATACGCAGTATTTT | CAISVGQAATDTQYF
TRBJ1-5 | - | TRBV30 | 14 | - | TGTGCCTGGAGTGTGGAGGGGGGGAATCAGCCCCAGCATTTT | CAWSVEGGNQPQHF
TRBJ1-5 | once | TRBV5-1 | 14 | - | TGCGCCAGCAGCTTGGGCAGTGATAATCAGCCCCAGCATTTT | CASSLGSDNQPQHF
TRBJ2-4 | - | TRBV2 | 15 | - | TGTGCCAGCGGAGCTCAGAGTTTAGCCAAAAACATTCAGTACTTC | CASGAQSLAKNIQYF
TRBJ2-1 | - | TRBV6-6 | 16 | TRBD2 | TGTGCCAGCAGTTACCCCAGCGGGAGGGTGGAAAATGAGCAGTTCTTC | CASSYPSGRVENEQFF
TRBJ1-1 | once | TRBV2 | 14 | TRBD1 | TGTGCCAGCAGTGAAGTGACAGGGAGGTCTGAAGCTTTCTTT | CASSEVTGRSEAFF
TRBJ1-4 | - | TRBV5-1 | 15 | TRBD1 | TGCGCCAGCGGCCTTACGGGACAGACTAATGAAAAACTGTTTTTT | CASGLTGQTNEKLFF
TRBJ2-1 | - | TRBV27 | 15 | - | TGTGCCAGCAGTCTGACTCCCTTTGGAAGGATTGAGCAGTTCTTC | CASSLTPFGRIEQFF
TRBJ2-3 | - | TRBV4-1 | 16 | TRBD1 | TGCGCCAGCAGCCAAGATCCAGGGGGCTCAACAGATACGCAGTATTTT | CASSQDPGGSTDTQYF
TRBJ2-5 | - | TRBV5-4 | 15 | TRBD2 | TGTGCCAGCAGAAATTCAGCGGGAGGGCCTGGGACCCAGTACTTC | CASRNSAGGPGTQYF
TRBJ2-4 | - | TRBV4-2 | 16 | - | TGTGCCAGCAGCCAAGCCCCCGGGACACCACAAAACATTCAGTACTTC | CASSQAPGTPQNIQYF
TRBJ2-1 | - | TRBV5-1 | 14 | - | TGCGCCAGCAGCGATCAGGGGATTTACAATGAGCAGTTCTTC | CASSDQGIYNEQFF
TRBJ2-1 | once | TRBV4-3 | 13 | TRBD1 | TGCGCCAGGCGAGGGGGCTTCTACAATGAGCAGTTCTTC | CARRGGFYNEQFF
TRBJ2-1 | - | TRBV6-6 | 15 | TRBD2 | TGTGCCAGCAGTTCCCCGGGACTAACCTACAATGAGCAGTTCTTC | CASSSPGLTYNEQFF
TRBJ2-2 | - | TRBV28 | 18 | - | TGTGCCAGCAGCGACCCGTGGCGGGGAGGCACGAACACCGGGGAGCTGTTTTTT | CASSDPWRGGTNTGELFF
TRBJ2-1 | - | TRBV9 | 22 | TRBD2 | TGTGCCAGCAGCTTCTCCGGGACAGCTGCTAGCGGGAGGGCCCGAAGATACAATGAGCAGTTCTTC | CASSFSGTAASGRARRYNEQFF
TRBJ1-5 | few | TRBV19 | 15 | TRBD1 | TGTGCCAGTAGTACAGGACAGGGATGGAATCAGCCCCAGCATTTT | CASSTGQGWNQPQHF
TRBJ2-5 | - | TRBV7-3 | 17 | - | TGTGCCAGCAGCTTACTGGGGAGGGGGTTGAGTCTAGAGACCCAGTACTTC | CASSLLGRGLSLETQYF
TRBJ1-5 | - | TRBV7-9 | 15 | TRBD1 | TGTGCCAGCAGCCTAACTGGGACAGGGGTACAGCCCCAGCATTTT | CASSLTGTGVQPQHF
TRBJ2-7 | - | TRBV2 | 13 | TRBD1 | TGTGCCGGTTCCGGGACAGGGGTCCACGAGCAGTACTTC | CAGSGTGVHEQYF
TRBJ1-2 | - | TRBV29-1 | 12 | - | TGCAGCGTTTCACAGGGTTCCTATGGCTACACCTTC | CSVSQGSYGYTF
TRBJ2-3 | - | TRBV28 | 15 | TRBD1 | TGTGCCAGCAGTCTAGACAGGGGGGGAGGAGATACGCAGTATTTT | CASSLDRGGGDTQYF
TRBJ2-2 | few | TRBV19 | 14 | TRBD2 | TGTGCCAGTAGACTAGCGCACTTGGCCGGGGAGCTGTTTTTT | CASRLAHLAGELFF
TRBJ2-7 | - | TRBV5-1 | 15 | TRBD1 | TGCGCCAGCAGCTTGGAAGGGACAGGGCGTCACGAGCAGTACTTC | CASSLEGTGRHEQYF
TRBJ2-5 | - | TRBV7-9 | 14 | - | TGTGCCAGCAGCTTAGCCGGAGCGGGAGAGACCCAGTACTTC | CASSLAGAGETQYF